This T cell receptor beta chain was identified during a study of patients and donors after allogeneic stem cell transplantation. TCRdb used MiXCR to reprocess the RT-PCR reads, holding one entry per CDR3 protein. The sample carries approximately 150,000 distinct CDR3 sequences, about two fifths recorded once. This CDR3 is built from 15 residues. Trimming at V came to 3 bases and at J to 6 bases, leaving 9 bases not matched to a gene. This TCR was sampled from a human donor who was either an allogeneic HSCT recipient or a stem cell or donor lymphocyte infusion donor (not recorded which). It is not recorded whose cells these are; they may come from a transplant donor. The chain couples TRBV12-3 or TRBV12-4 to TRBJ1-2; 8 bases line up with TRBD1. The material sequenced was blood, either unsorted or a sorted T cell fraction (not recorded which). DNA of the CDR3: TGTGCCAGCAGTTTTTCCCGACAGGGGATCAATGGCTACACCTTC. This sequence encodes CASSFSRQGINGYTF.